The 26 T cell receptor beta chains below were found in one sample sequenced in a study of T cell responses to AZD1222 COVID-19 vaccine. Some clones are missing from TCRdb's copy, which holds only in-frame ones; the method was immunoSEQ multiplex PCR. The repertoire holds about 110,000 clones, with 80% to 85% as singletons. The specimen was peripheral blood, collected on day 0 of AZD1222 vaccination. Every receptor here comes from an adult in good health.

A single count supports this clone. The gene calls are TRBV28 and TRBJ2-7; perhaps TRBD2 as D (6 bases). Deletions cut 7 bases from V and 4 bases from J, with 17 bases between. The CDR3 covers 14 residues. From germline, CDR1 is MDHEN and CDR2 SYDVKM. This chain's CDR3 is CASTSTRRPYEQYF. CDR3 sequence (DNA): TGTGCCAGCACTTCGACTAGGCGGCCGTACGAGCAGTACTTC. Together with reference TRBV28 and TRBJ2-7, the CDR3 gives the full variable domain: DVKVTQSSRYLVKRTGEKVFLECVQDMDHENMFWYRQDPGLGLRLIYFSYDVKMKEKGDIPEGYSVSREKKERFSLILESASTNQTSMYLCASTSTRRPYEQYFGPGTRLTVT.

Points on this clone: A read error may explain this, as a much larger clone is one base away. The identical CDR3 is also encoded by other nucleotide sequences in the sample. The chain employs TRBV13 and TRBJ1-1, with TRBD1 as a possible D gene (6 bases). The germline V gene encodes CDR1 PRHDT and CDR2 FYEKMQ (reference sequence). This CDR3 is built from 14 residues. The ends were cut back, 5 bases at V and 1 base at J, with 11 bases in the middle. The CDR3 loop reads CASSPRTANTEAFF. In nucleotides, the CDR3 is TGTGCCAGCAGCCCAAGGACAGCGAACACTGAAGCTTTCTTT.

The CDR3 loop reads CASSLEAGLAGAYEQYF. The CDR3 DNA sequence: TGTGCCAGCAGCTTAGAGGCTGGGCTAGCGGGGGCCTACGAGCAGTACTTC. The chain combines TRBV7-2 with TRBJ2-7; 10 bases are a match to TRBD2. Germline-derived CDR1 and CDR2 are SGHTA and FQGNSA. V lost 1 base, J lost 2 bases, and 8 bases stayed unmatched. This CDR3 comprises 17 residues. The full variable domain, its missing parts supplied by reference TRBV7-2 and TRBJ2-7, is GAGVSQSPSNKVTEKGKDVELRCDPISGHTALYWYRQSLGQGLEFLIYFQGNSAPDKSGLPSDRFSAERTGGSVSTLTIQRTQQEDSAVYLCASSLEAGLAGAYEQYFGPGTRLTVT.

This clone showed up just once. The rearrangement joins TRBV2 to TRBJ2-5; a possible D gene is TRBD1 (6 bases). The CDR3 runs to 15 residues. From germline, CDR1 is SNHLY and CDR2 FYNNEI. V lost 2 bases, J lost 4 bases, and 14 bases lay in between. The CDR3 bases are TGTGCCAGCAGTGAAAACGGGCAGGGGCCAGAGACCCAGTACTTC. This encodes CASSENGQGPETQYF.

The chain combines TRBV5-1 with TRBJ2-3; D unclear. The V end lost 4 bases, the J end lost 4 bases, and 10 bases lay between the germline ends. CDR1 and CDR2 from the germline V gene are SGHRS and YFSETQ. This CDR3 spans 13 amino acids. The CDR3 reads CASSPLTSDTQYF. The CDR3 coding sequence is TGCGCCAGCAGCCCCCTTACGTCAGATACGCAGTATTTT.

The chain combines TRBV28 with TRBJ1-2; 7 bases fit TRBD1. The CDR3 spans 13 residues. The V gene's germline CDR1 is MDHEN and CDR2 SYDVKM. Losses at the gene ends were 6 bases for V and 4 bases for J; bases not matched to a gene: 5. CDR3 loop: CASRGGGGYGYTF. The CDR3 DNA reads as TGTGCCAGCAGAGGAGGGGGCGGCTATGGCTACACCTTC.

This clone was seen more than once but under ten times. The rearrangement joins TRBV5-1 to TRBJ1-2; no definite D call. Trimming pared 0 bases from V and 4 bases from J, leaving 13 bases between. The CDR3 loop spans 15 amino acids. The germline V gene has CDR1 SGHRS and CDR2 YFSETQ. The CDR3 spells CASSLGQGRGYGYTF. In nucleotides, the CDR3 is TGCGCCAGCAGCTTGGGTCAAGGGCGGGGCTATGGCTACACCTTC.

J is TRBJ1-4 and V is TRBV7-8, with 8 nucleotides matching TRBD1. The CDR3 is 14 residues long. V was clipped by 5 bases and J by 7 bases; unmatched bases: 6. The germline V gene has CDR1 SGHVS and CDR2 FQNEAQ. The CDR3, as DNA: TGTGCCAGCAGCCCGGCCGGGACAGGTGAAAAACTGTTTTTT. Amino acids: CASSPAGTGEKLFF.

The DNA for the CDR3 is TGTGCCAGCAGCGGACCGAGCAGGGCTCTCTACGAGCAGTACTTC. Translating gives CASSGPSRALYEQYF. This chain joins TRBV28 and TRBJ2-7; D possibly corresponds to TRBD1 (5 bases). V lost 6 bases to trimming and J lost 3 bases, with 18 bases between them. This CDR3 is built from 15 residues. Germline V gives CDR1 MDHEN, CDR2 SYDVKM.

This chain uses TRBV29-1 with TRBJ2-7; 7 bases align to TRBD1. The germline V gene has CDR1 SQVTM and CDR2 ANQGSEA. The V segment lost 4 bases and the J segment 3 bases; nucleotides outside the gene matches: 9. The CDR3 runs 14 residues. DNA for the CDR3: TGCAGCGTTGCTGGGACAGCATCGGTCTACGAGCAGTACTTC. Its protein is CSVAGTASVYEQYF.

This chain joins TRBV11-3 and TRBJ2-3, with TRBD2 identical over 9 bases. The CDR3 loop spans 14 amino acids. Germline values: CDR1 SGHNT, CDR2 YENEEA. Trimming at V came to 4 bases and at J to 3 bases, leaving 2 bases not matched to a gene. CDR3 loop: CASSSSGATDTQYF. CDR3 coding DNA: TGTGCCAGCAGCTCTAGCGGGGCTACAGATACGCAGTATTTT.

V usage is TRBV7-9 and J usage is TRBJ1-6, with TRBD1 as a possible D gene (6 bases). This CDR3 contains 17 residues. Per germline, CDR1 SEHNR and CDR2 FQNEAQ (reference sequence). Trimming left V 2 bases short and J 0 bases short, with 11 bases between. In nucleotides, the CDR3 is TGTGCCAGCAGCTTATCAGGGGCCAGCTCCTATAATTCACCCCTCCACTTT. It specifies CASSLSGASSYNSPLHF.

The chain carries TRBV27 and TRBJ2-2; perhaps TRBD1 as D (6 bases). CDR1 MNHEY and CDR2 SMNVEV come from the germline V gene (reference sequence). V was clipped by 4 bases and J by 5 bases, with 14 bases between them. The CDR3 totals 15 residues. CDR3 DNA sequence: TGTGCCAGCAGTTACAGGGTCGGTACAACCGGGGAGCTGTTTTTT. Translation: CASSYRVGTTGELFF.

The CDR3 DNA follows: TGTGCCAGTAGTATAGGGCAGGCAAAAAACATTCAGTACTTC. Encoded protein: CASSIGQAKNIQYF. This chain connects TRBV19 to TRBJ2-4; D call uncertain. V was trimmed by 1 base and J by 4 bases, leaving 8 bases between them. From germline, CDR1 is LNHDA and CDR2 SQIVND (reference sequence). This CDR3 spans 14 amino acids. Combining the CDR3 with reference TRBV19 and TRBJ2-4 gives the whole variable domain DGGITQSPKYLFRKEGQNVTLSCEQNLNHDAMYWYRQDPGQGLRLIYYSQIVNDFQKGDIAEGYSVSREKKESFPLTVTSAQKNPTAFYLCASSIGQAKNIQYFGAGTRLSVL.

V and J are TRBV10-3 and TRBJ1-1, with 8 bases that match TRBD1. The CDR3 has 16 residues. The germline gives CDR1 ENHRY, CDR2 SYGVKD. Trimming removed 2 bases from V and 0 bases from J; junction bases left unmatched: 5. The CDR3 here is CAISEGQGRMNTEAFF. Here the CDR3 DNA reads TGTGCCATCAGTGAGGGACAGGGCCGCATGAACACTGAAGCTTTCTTT.

This clone was seen just once. The gene calls are TRBV24-1 and TRBJ2-1, with 11 bases that match TRBD2. J lost 5 bases, V lost 4 bases, and 3 bases had no gene match. CDR3 length equals 15 residues. From germline, CDR1 is KGHDR and CDR2 SFDVKD. The CDR3: CATSDAGLADNEQFF. CDR3 DNA sequence: TGTGCCACCAGTGACGCGGGACTAGCGGACAATGAGCAGTTCTTC.

As regards this clone: This CDR3 is also generated by other DNA sequences in the sample. The chain is built from TRBV29-1 and TRBJ1-5; D perhaps matches TRBD1 (6 bases). CDR1 is SQVTM, CDR2 ANQGSEA, per germline. The CDR3 runs 12 residues. V lost 4 bases to trimming and J lost 2 bases, with 6 bases between them. The CDR3 DNA sequence: TGCAGCGTTGGACAGGGCAATCAGCCCCAGCATTTT. Amino acids: CSVGQGNQPQHF.

The chain has TRBV3-1 (or the pseudogene TRBV3-2) and TRBJ2-6; D might be TRBD1 or TRBD2, each matching 5 bases. This CDR3 contains 18 residues. From germline, CDR1 is LGHDT and CDR2 YNNKEL (reference sequence). V was trimmed by 1 base and J by 4 bases, leaving 17 bases between them. The DNA for the CDR3 is TGTGCCAGCAGCCAAGCACCCGGGGCCGGAGACGGGGCCAACGTCCTGACTTTC. Its protein is CASSQAPGAGDGANVLTF.

In its sample, this clone was seen a few times. The chain carries TRBV3-1 (or the pseudogene TRBV3-2) and TRBJ2-7, with TRBD2 identical over 11 bases. CDR3 length equals 16 residues. From germline, CDR1 is LGHDT and CDR2 YNNKEL (reference sequence). V shed 0 bases, J shed 3 bases, and the junction held 4 bases outside the gene matches. Here the CDR3 DNA reads TGTGCCAGCAGCCAAGATCTAGCGGGAGGTTTCTACGAGCAGTACTTC. This encodes CASSQDLAGGFYEQYF.

The genes are TRBV5-6 and TRBJ2-7, with no clear D. CDR1 and CDR2 from the germline V gene are SGHDT and YYEEEE. This CDR3 has 15 amino acids. Trimming took off 0 bases at V and 0 bases at J, with 10 bases between the two ends. The CDR3 reads CASSLVSAVSYEQYF. CDR3 nucleotide sequence: TGTGCCAGCAGCTTGGTCTCGGCGGTCTCCTACGAGCAGTACTTC.

The genes are TRBV29-1 and TRBJ1-5, with a tentative D call TRBD1 (6 bases). The germline V gene has CDR1 SQVTM and CDR2 ANQGSEA. The CDR3 length is 14 residues. V was cut by 6 bases and J by 6 bases, with 18 bases left in between. For the CDR3, the DNA is TGCAGCGTCGCCGATACAGGGTTTAGTCAGCCCCAGCATTTT. It is translated as CSVADTGFSQPQHF.

The chain has TRBV5-1 and TRBJ2-3; D possibly corresponds to TRBD2 (5 bases). The V gene's germline CDR1 is SGHRS and CDR2 YFSETQ. Trimming shortened V by 4 bases and J by 6 bases, and 9 bases separated the two germline ends. The CDR3 consists of 12 residues. The DNA of the CDR3 is TGCGCCAGCAGCGTCCTAGCTGATACGCAGTATTTT. Translated, it gives CASSVLADTQYF.

The chain has TRBV7-2 and TRBJ2-3; D is possibly TRBD2 (6 bases). The CDR3 spans 14 residues. Germline V gene data show CDR1 as SGHTA and CDR2 as FQGNSA. The V end lost 5 bases, the J end lost 5 bases, and 14 bases lay between the germline ends. Here the CDR3 DNA reads TGTGCCAGCAGCCCTGGGACTCAGGGAGATACGCAGTATTTT. Amino acids: CASSPGTQGDTQYF.

The chain joins TRBV5-6 to TRBJ1-2, with D possibly matching TRBD1 (6 bases). The CDR3 has 15 residues. V lost 5 bases and J lost 4, with 18 bases in between. The germline CDR1 and CDR2 sequences are SGHDT and YYEEEE. CDR3 DNA sequence: TGTGCCAGCAGTCCCGCACAGGGCCTTAGCTATGGCTACACCTTC. Translation gives CASSPAQGLSYGYTF.

The CDR3 nucleotides read TGCAGCGTCGCTACGGGACAGGCGGGACCAGGAAAGGGTGAAAAACTGTTTTTT. Protein product: CSVATGQAGPGKGEKLFF. The chain links TRBV29-1 to TRBJ1-4; 8 nucleotides line up with TRBD1. Looked up from germline, CDR1 is SQVTM and CDR2 is ANQGSEA. V was pared by 6 bases and J by 7 bases, with 22 bases of the junction left unmatched. CDR3 length: 18 residues.

Concerning this clone: The limits of the CDR3 on the DNA are not certain, so only TCRdb's listed CDR3 is given. The V gene is TRBV28, the J gene TRBJ2-7; the DNA was not used to check the table's D call, TRBD1. The CDR3 is 14 residues long, ends included. Germline assignment: CDR1 MDHEN and CDR2 SYDVKM. The CDR3: CASSSSTGAQEQYF.